The 4 T cell receptor beta chains below were found in one sample sequenced in a study of T-cell reconstitution after alpha-beta-depleted transplantation in children. Unique molecular identifiers were incorporated during preparation of the TCRbeta library. One entry per CDR3 protein, called by TCRdb with MiXCR from the PCR reads. Of around 370,000 distinct CDR3 sequences in the sample, about a tenth were seen once. Material: PBMCs from the stem cell graft donor, obtained from the stem cell graft. The receptor set was obtained from a human donor who donated a stem cell graft to a child with acute lymphoblastic leukemia.

J is TRBJ2-1 and V is TRBV5-1; D possibly uses TRBD1 or TRBD2 (5 bases each). The CDR3 consists of 17 residues. V was pared by 4 bases and J by 12 bases, with 29 bases between. Per the germline V gene, CDR1 is SGHRS and CDR2 is YFSETQ. The CDR3 is CASSASLTGPQPRVQFF. In DNA form, the CDR3 reads TGCGCCAGCAGCGCGAGCTTGACGGGGCCCCAACCTCGTGTGCAGTTCTTC.

This clonotype was observed a few times. The junction departs from the called germline gene at one end, perhaps through a read error. J is TRBJ2-3 and V is TRBV7-7; D gene unclear. This CDR3 region has 15 residues. Germline CDR1 SSHAT, CDR2 FNYEAQ (reference sequence). CDR3 in amino acids: CASSLGSGRTDTQYF. The DNA of the CDR3 is TGTGCTAGCAGCTTAGGGTCGGGCCGCACAGATACGCAGTATTTT.

This clonotype was found a few times. The chain's CDR3 is CASSYIAGTSGRRSDTQYF. The CDR3 DNA reads as TGCGCCAGCAGCTATATAGCCGGGACTAGCGGGAGGAGGTCAGATACGCAGTATTTT. V and J are TRBV5-1 and TRBJ2-3; TRBD2 agrees at 15 bases. The V and J ends lost 3 bases and 4 bases, in that order; junction bases with no gene match: 12. Germline assignment: CDR1 SGHRS and CDR2 YFSETQ. The CDR3 covers 19 residues. The full variable domain, its missing parts supplied by reference TRBV5-1 and TRBJ2-3, is KAGVTQTPRYLIKTRGQQVTLSCSPISGHRSVSWYQQTPGQGLQFLFEYFSETQRNKGNFPGRFSGRQFSNSRSEMNVSTLELGDSALYLCASSYIAGTSGRRSDTQYFGPGTRLTVL.

The gene calls are TRBV6-4 and TRBJ2-1, with D maybe TRBD2 (6 bases). Trimming shortened V by 0 bases and J by 8 bases, and 17 bases separated the two germline ends. This CDR3 comprises 16 residues. CDR1 and CDR2 (germline): MRHNA, SNTAGT. CDR3 residues: CASSDSMASVTHEQFF. CDR3 nucleotide sequence: TGTGCCAGCAGTGACTCGATGGCTAGCGTAACCCATGAGCAGTTCTTC.